The entry that follows covers one T cell receptor (beta chain) sequence. Only in-frame clones appear in the TCRdb table, and some are missing; sequencing was by immunoSEQ multiplex PCR. The top ten hold 0.38% of the sample, which has tens of thousands of clones, roughly 94% seen once. The entry originates in a study of technical replicates of blood from several donors. The length of the CDR3 is 14 residues. V shed 1 base and J 2 bases; nucleotides not matched to a gene: 1. CDR1 MNHEY and CDR2 SVGAGI come from the germline V gene. This clonotype was obtained from a human donor in good health. The gene calls are TRBV6-5 and TRBJ2-5; 7 nucleotides match TRBD1. The material sequenced was T cells isolated from PBMCs. CDR3 DNA: TGTGCCAGCAGTTACTACAGGGGTCAAGAGACCCAGTACTTC. Translation: CASSYYRGQETQYF.